Listed below are T cell receptor beta chains from one sample, sequenced in a study of graft-versus-host responses after intestinal transplantation. These receptors' antigens are unknown. The table came from immunoSEQ multiplex PCR; TCRdb's copy has only in-frame clones and leaves some out. The table has tens of thousands of clones, approximately 94% seen once; the top ten hold roughly 2%. Here the sequenced sample was unstimulated CD8+ T cells sorted from spleen or lymph node cells, taken before intestinal transplant. These receptors all come from a human donor who received an intestinal transplant. Each CDR3 is given with its conserved first and last residue. A D gene is named only where the DNA matches it firmly. For some rows the clone size is stated as once, few or many, or as a class when expanded; others skip it.

j_call v_call d_call clone_size cdr3_nt cdr3_aa
TRBJ2-2 TRBV6-5 TRBD2 once TGTGCCAGCAGTTACGCCCGACCTAGCGGGGGCGGGGAGCTGTTTTTT CASSYARPSGGGELFF
TRBJ1-5 TRBV19 TRBD1 NA TGTGCCAGTACCCCCACTCGCGACAGGGGTAACAAGAATCAGCCCCAGCATTTT CASTPTRDRGNKNQPQHF
TRBJ2-7 TRBV6-5 NA NA TGTGCCAGCAGTTCAAGGGGGAACTCCTACGAGCAGTACTTC CASSSRGNSYEQYF
TRBJ2-1 TRBV7-9 TRBD2 NA TGTGCCAGCAGCTCCATAGCGGGGGGCCTATACAATGAGCAGTTCTTC CASSSIAGGLYNEQFF
TRBJ2-1 TRBV4-3 NA NA TGCGCCAGCAGCCAAGATCACAGGGTATACAATGAGCAGTTCTTC CASSQDHRVYNEQFF
TRBJ2-3 TRBV7-4 TRBD2 NA TGTGCCAGCAGCTCCGGACTAGCGGGGGGGGACCGCACAGATACGCAGTATTTT CASSSGLAGGDRTDTQYF
TRBJ2-1 TRBV4-3 NA NA TGCGCCAGCAGCCAAGAAGGGGTCAATGAGCAGTTCTTC CASSQEGVNEQFF
TRBJ2-1 TRBV18 TRBD2 NA TGTGCCAGCTCATCGGGAGGACTAGCGGGGGGGCCGAAGAACGACAATGAGCAGTTCTTC CASSSGGLAGGPKNDNEQFF
TRBJ1-5 TRBV28 NA NA TGTGCCAGCAGTTTAGACACGTATTCCCCGGGCAATCAGCCCCAGCATTTT CASSLDTYSPGNQPQHF
TRBJ2-7 TRBV5-6 NA NA TGTGCCAGCAGCTTAGGTGGCGGAACCTACGAGCAGTACTTC CASSLGGGTYEQYF
TRBJ2-5 TRBV7-9 NA NA TGTGCCACATCAATGGCGGACAGAGACCAAGAGACCCAGTACTTC CATSMADRDQETQYF
TRBJ1-1 TRBV7-9 TRBD1 NA TGTGCCAGCAGCCTTCCAGGGGGAACGAACACTGAAGCTTTCTTT CASSLPGGTNTEAFF
TRBJ1-2 TRBV5-3 NA NA TGTGCCAGAAGCTTGGGGGGAGGTAAGAACTATGGCTACACCTTC CARSLGGGKNYGYTF
TRBJ2-6 TRBV27 NA NA TGTGCCAGCAGTTTCCGGGGAGAGAAGTCTGGGGCCAACGTCCTGACTTTC CASSFRGEKSGANVLTF
TRBJ1-3 TRBV19 TRBD1 NA TGTGCCAGTAGTATAGGGACAGGGCCTGGAAACACCATATATTTT CASSIGTGPGNTIYF
TRBJ2-3 TRBV7-6 NA NA TGTGCCAGCAGCCCACGCGGAGGGGACGCAGATACGCAGTATTTT CASSPRGGDADTQYF
TRBJ2-5 TRBV11-1 TRBD2 once TGTGCCAGCAGCTTAGTCCGGGGGGTCCAAGAGACCCAGTACTTC CASSLVRGVQETQYF
TRBJ2-7 TRBV7-9 NA NA TGTGCCAGCAGCTTAACTGGTGAGCAGTACTTC CASSLTGEQYF
TRBJ2-5 TRBV13 TRBD2 NA TGTGCCAGCAGCCCAATGGGACTAGCGGAAGAGACCCAGTACTTC CASSPMGLAEETQYF
TRBJ2-3 TRBV5-6 TRBD2 NA TGTGCCAGCAGCCCGGGGATTAGCGGGGGGTTAACAGATACGCAGTATTTT CASSPGISGGLTDTQYF
TRBJ1-1 TRBV27 NA NA TGTGCCAGCAGCTCCTTGGGCGGGGACACTGAAGCTTTCTTT CASSSLGGDTEAFF
TRBJ1-5 TRBV29-1 TRBD1 NA TGCAGCGTTTTGACAGGGGAGAATCAGCCCCAGCATTTT CSVLTGENQPQHF
TRBJ2-7 TRBV4-3 TRBD2 NA TGCGCCAGCAGCCAAGATGGTCCTAGCGGGAACTCCTACGAGCAGTACTTC CASSQDGPSGNSYEQYF
TRBJ2-5 TRBV6-5 NA NA TGTGCCAGCAGTTACTCGCGACAGAACCAAGAGACCCAGTACTTC CASSYSRQNQETQYF
TRBJ2-7 TRBV4-3 NA NA TGCGCCAGCAGCCAAGCACTCGGCTACGAGCAGTACTTC CASSQALGYEQYF
TRBJ1-1 TRBV11-3 NA NA TGTGCCAGCAGCTTAGTAGAGGGCACTGAAGCTTTCTTT CASSLVEGTEAFF
TRBJ2-5 TRBV4-1 NA NA TGCGCCAGCAGCCAAGTCGGAGGGGGCGGGACCGCCCAAGAGACCCAGTACTTC CASSQVGGGGTAQETQYF
TRBJ2-3 TRBV19 NA NA TGTGCCAGTAGTCCGGGGGGCTACACAGATACGCAGTATTTT CASSPGGYTDTQYF
TRBJ1-2 TRBV7-9 NA NA TGTGCCAGCAGACCAGGGTCCCCCGCGGGAGGCTACACCTTC CASRPGSPAGGYTF